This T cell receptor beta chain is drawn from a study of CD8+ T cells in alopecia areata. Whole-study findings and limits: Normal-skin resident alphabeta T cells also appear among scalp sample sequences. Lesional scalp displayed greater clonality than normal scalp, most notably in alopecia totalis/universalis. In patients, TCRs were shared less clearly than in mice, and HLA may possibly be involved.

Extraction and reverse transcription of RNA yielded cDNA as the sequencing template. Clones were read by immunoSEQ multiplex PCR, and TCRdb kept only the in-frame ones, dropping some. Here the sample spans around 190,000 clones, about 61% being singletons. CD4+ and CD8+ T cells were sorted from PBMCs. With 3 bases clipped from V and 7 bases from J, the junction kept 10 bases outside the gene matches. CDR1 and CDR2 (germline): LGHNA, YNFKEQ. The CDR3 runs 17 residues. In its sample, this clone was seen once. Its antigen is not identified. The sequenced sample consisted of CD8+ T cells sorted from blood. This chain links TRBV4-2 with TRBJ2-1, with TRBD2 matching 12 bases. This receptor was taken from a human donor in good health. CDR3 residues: CASSQDPSGGARNEQFF. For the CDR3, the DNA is TGTGCCAGCAGCCAGGATCCTAGCGGGGGGGCAAGGAATGAGCAGTTCTTC.